This TCR beta chain was identified in a study of cytomegalovirus exposure and HLA in healthy donors. Notes on the study in general: The study put 160 or so TCR beta chains on its list as cytomegalovirus-associated.

To note about this clone: The antigen is not known.

Sequenced by immunoSEQ multiplex PCR; TCRdb stores in-frame clones only, minus some. The table lists around 130,000 clones, around 92% of them singletons. Specimen: PBMCs. This sequence was found in a man younger than 45 in good health and CMV-seronegative.

CDR3 in DNA: TGTGCCAGTAGTATTACGGGGGGGATCTTCGACGAGCAGTACTTC. Translation gives CASSITGGIFDEQYF. This sequence joins TRBV19 and TRBJ2-7, with 8 bases lining up with TRBD2. Germline values: CDR1 LNHDA, CDR2 SQIVND (reference sequence). The CDR3 is 15 amino acids. V dropped 3 bases and J dropped 5; count of bases not matched to a gene: 9.